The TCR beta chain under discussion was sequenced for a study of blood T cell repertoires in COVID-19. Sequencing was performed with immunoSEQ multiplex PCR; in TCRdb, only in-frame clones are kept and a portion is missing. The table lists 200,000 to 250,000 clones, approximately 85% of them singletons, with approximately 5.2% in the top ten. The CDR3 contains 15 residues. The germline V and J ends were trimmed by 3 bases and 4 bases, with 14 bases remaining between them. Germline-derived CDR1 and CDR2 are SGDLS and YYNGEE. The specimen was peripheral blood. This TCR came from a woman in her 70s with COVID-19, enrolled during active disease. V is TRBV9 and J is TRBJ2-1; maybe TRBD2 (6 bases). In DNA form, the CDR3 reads TGTGCCAGCAGCGAGTCGGGAGCCACTTACAATGAGCAGTTCTTC. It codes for CASSESGATYNEQFF.